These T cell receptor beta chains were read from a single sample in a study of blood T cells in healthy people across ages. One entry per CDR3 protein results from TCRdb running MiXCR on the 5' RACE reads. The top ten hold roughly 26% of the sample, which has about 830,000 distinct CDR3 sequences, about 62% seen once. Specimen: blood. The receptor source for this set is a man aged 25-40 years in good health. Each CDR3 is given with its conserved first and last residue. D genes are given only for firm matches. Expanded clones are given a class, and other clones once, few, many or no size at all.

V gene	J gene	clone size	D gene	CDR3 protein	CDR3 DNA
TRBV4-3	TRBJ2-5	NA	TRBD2	CASSQGLPGGAQETQYF	TGCGCCAGCAGCCAAGGGTTGCCCGGGGGGGCCCAAGAGACCCAGTACTTC
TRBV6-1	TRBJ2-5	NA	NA	CASSPVRNQETQYF	TGTGCCAGCAGCCCCGTTAGAAACCAAGAGACCCAGTACTTC
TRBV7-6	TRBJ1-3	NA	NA	CASSLVGANSGNTIYF	TGTGCCAGCAGCTTAGTAGGGGCCAACTCTGGAAACACCATATATTTT
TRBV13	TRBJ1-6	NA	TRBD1	CASSKGQGNSPLHF	TGTGCCAGCAGCAAGGGACAGGGTAATTCACCCCTCCACTTT
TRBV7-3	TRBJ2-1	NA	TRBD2	CASSAGGLGNEQFF	TGTGCCAGCAGCGCGGGGGGCCTCGGGAATGAGCAGTTCTTC
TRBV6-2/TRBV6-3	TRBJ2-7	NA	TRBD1	CASSYLRGEGGKQYF	TGTGCCAGCAGTTATCTCCGTGGGGAAGGGGGCAAGCAGTACTTC
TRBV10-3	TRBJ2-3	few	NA	CAISESTWAGSTDTQYF	TGTGCCATCAGTGAGTCGACGTGGGCAGGGTCGACAGATACGCAGTATTTT
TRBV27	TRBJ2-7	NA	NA	CASSLELGGAHFYEQYF	TGTGCCAGCAGTTTAGAGTTGGGGGGCGCACACTTCTACGAGCAGTACTTC
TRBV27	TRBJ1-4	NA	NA	CASSYQAPEKLFF	TGTGCCAGCAGCTACCAGGCCCCAGAAAAACTGTTTTTT
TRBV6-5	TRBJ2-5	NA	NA	CATPCEGNQETQYF	TGTGCCACCCCGTGCGAGGGGAACCAAGAGACCCAGTACTTC
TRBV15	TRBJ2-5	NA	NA	CATSRASDSASQYF	TGTGCCACCAGCAGAGCCTCCGACTCGGCGTCCCAGTACTTC
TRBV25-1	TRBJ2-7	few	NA	CASSESEGSEQYF	TGTGCCAGCAGTGAATCCGAGGGTTCCGAGCAGTACTTC
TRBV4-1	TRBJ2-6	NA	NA	CASSRGGLIIGANVLTF	TGCGCCAGCAGCCGGGGGGGCCTAATAATTGGGGCCAACGTCCTGACTTTC
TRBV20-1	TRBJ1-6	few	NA	CSAPRTGSNSPLHF	TGCAGTGCTCCCAGGACGGGATCAAATTCACCCCTCCACTTT